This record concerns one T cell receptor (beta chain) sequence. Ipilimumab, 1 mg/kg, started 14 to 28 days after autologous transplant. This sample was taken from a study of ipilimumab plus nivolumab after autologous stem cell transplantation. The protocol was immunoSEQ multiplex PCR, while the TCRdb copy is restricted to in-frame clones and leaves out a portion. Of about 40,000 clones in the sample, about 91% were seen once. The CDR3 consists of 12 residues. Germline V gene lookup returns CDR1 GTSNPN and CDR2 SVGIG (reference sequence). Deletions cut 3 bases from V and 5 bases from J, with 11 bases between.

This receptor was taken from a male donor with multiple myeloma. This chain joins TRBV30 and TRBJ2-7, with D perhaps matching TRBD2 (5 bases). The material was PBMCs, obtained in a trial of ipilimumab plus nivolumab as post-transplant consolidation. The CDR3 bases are TGTGCCTGGAGGGGCCTAGCCCACGAGCAGTACTTC. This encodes CAWRGLAHEQYF. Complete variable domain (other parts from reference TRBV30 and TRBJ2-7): SQTIHQWPATLVQPVGSPLSLECTVEGTSNPNLYWYRQAAGRGLQLLFYSVGIGQISSEVPQNLSASRPQDRQFILSSKKLLLSDSGFYLCAWRGLAHEQYFGPGTRLTVT.